One sample yielded the 18 T cell receptor beta chains listed below, sequenced in a study of T cell repertoires in cytomegalovirus infection. A single record per CDR3 protein comes from TCRdb applying MiXCR to the reads. Of approximately 1,000,000 distinct CDR3 sequences in the sample, roughly 30% were seen once. The antigens these receptors bind are not known. The sample here was cultured CD8+ T cells from PBMCs, taken from culture after CMV antigen stimulation. The receptors were gathered from a human donor in good health (CMV status not recorded). Some clones in this sample may be carry-over from other donors' samples.

About this clonotype itself: A much larger clone differs from this one at a single base, so this may be a read error. The V call is TRBV7-8, the J call TRBJ2-2; 7 bases are a match to TRBD1. Per germline, CDR1 SGHVS and CDR2 FQNEAQ. There are 15 residues in the CDR3. CDR3 in amino acids: CASTPGGTNTRELFF. The CDR3 DNA is TGTGCCAGCACCCCAGGGGGAACGAACACCAGGGAGCTGTTTTTT.

The V gene is TRBV18, the J gene TRBJ2-4; tentatively, D is TRBD2 (6 bases). CDR1 is KGHSH and CDR2 is LQKENI in the germline V gene. V lost 3 bases, J lost 8 bases, and 14 bases lay in between. The CDR3 covers 14 residues. CDR3 nucleotide sequence: TGTGCCAGCTCACCGGAGGGTCGATGGGACATTCAGTACTTC. Protein: CASSPEGRWDIQYF.

The sample holds many counts of this clonotype. The chain links TRBV7-9 to TRBJ2-7; 9 nucleotides align to TRBD1. This CDR3 spans 15 amino acids. The V gene end was trimmed by 5 bases and the J gene end by 3 bases; junction bases not matched to a gene: 8. Per the germline V gene, CDR1 is SEHNR and CDR2 is FQNEAQ (reference sequence). The CDR3 coding sequence is TGTGCCAGCAGCGGTCACCGGGACAGGGTCTACGAGCAGTACTTC. It specifies CASSGHRDRVYEQYF.

V gene TRBV6-2 or TRBV6-3 combines with J gene TRBJ1-6; possible D gene TRBD1, 6 bases. This CDR3 spans 16 amino acids. V lost 7 bases and J lost 5, with 18 bases in between. The V gene's germline CDR1 is MNHEY and CDR2 SVGEGT. This chain's CDR3 is CASMHQGHPNNSPLHF. As DNA, the CDR3 is TGTGCCAGCATGCATCAGGGGCATCCAAATAATTCACCCCTCCACTTT.

Concerning this clonotype: This may arise from a read error, as a much more abundant clone is one base away. This chain links TRBV7-2 with TRBJ2-1; D unresolved. Trimming removed 5 bases from V and 7 bases from J, with 21 bases in between. The germline CDR1 and CDR2 sequences are SGHTA and FQGNSA. The CDR3 is made up of 16 amino acids. The CDR3, as DNA: TGTGCCAGCAGCCTTCTTATCTACGGTCGGACGAATGAGCAGTTCTTC. Its translation is CASSLLIYGRTNEQFF.

V is TRBV7-9 and J is TRBJ1-4; D is unclear. Germline CDR1 reads SEHNR; CDR2 reads FQNEAQ (reference sequence). The V end lost 6 bases, the J end lost 5 bases, and 16 bases lay between the germline ends. The CDR3 is 15 residues long. The CDR3 reads CASSSSRSGNEKLFF. CDR3 nucleotide sequence: TGTGCCAGCAGTTCCTCGCGGAGCGGAAATGAAAAACTGTTTTTT.

This clonotype was detected only a few times. The chain employs TRBV4-2 and TRBJ2-7; D gene ambiguous. Germline V gene lookup returns CDR1 LGHNA and CDR2 YNFKEQ. This CDR3 region has 13 residues. Deletions cut 1 base from V and 7 bases from J, with 11 bases between. CDR3 residues: CASSQGTSEEQYF. The CDR3, as DNA: TGTGCCAGCAGCCAAGGGACCTCCGAGGAGCAGTACTTC.

This clonotype has a single count. This chain links TRBV3-1 with TRBJ1-6, with D perhaps matching TRBD1 (5 bases). Deletions cut 3 bases from V and 8 bases from J, with 20 bases between. Per the germline V gene, CDR1 is LGHDT and CDR2 is YNNKEL (reference sequence). The CDR3 is made up of 17 amino acids. CDR3 in amino acids: CASSHRGPAFGDSPLHF. The CDR3 DNA sequence: TGTGCCAGCAGCCATAGGGGTCCAGCTTTTGGGGATTCACCCCTCCACTTT.

The chain has TRBV10-2 and TRBJ2-1; D may match TRBD1 or TRBD2 (5 bases each). Germline V gene sequence: CDR1 WSHSY, CDR2 SAAADI. The V gene lost 6 bases and the J gene lost 6 bases, with 15 bases spanning the gap. The CDR3 sequence is 14 residues long. CDR3 in amino acids: CASRGEMVLNEQFF. The CDR3 nucleotides read TGCGCCAGCAGGGGGGAAATGGTTCTCAATGAGCAGTTCTTC.

The DNA for the CDR3 is TGTGCCAGCCAGCGGGGGTATAATTCACCCCTCCACTTT. Protein: CASQRGYNSPLHF. This chain links TRBV7-2 with TRBJ1-6, with D possibly being TRBD1 (5 bases). From germline, CDR1 is SGHTA and CDR2 FQGNSA. The V and J ends lost 8 bases and 4 bases respectively, with 9 bases between them. The CDR3 contains 13 residues.

This clonotype was seen a handful of times. The V and J genes are TRBV6-2 or TRBV6-3 and TRBJ1-1; 10 bases are shared with TRBD1. The length of the CDR3 is 13 residues. V lost 2 bases and J lost 8; bases outside the gene matches: 2. Germline CDR1 and CDR2: MNHEY and SVGEGT. CDR3 nucleotide sequence: TGTGCCAGCAGTTACGGGACAGGGGAAGAAGCTTTCTTT. Translating gives CASSYGTGEEAFF.

The CDR3 reads CASSSLGVGETEAFF. The CDR3 nucleotides read TGTGCCAGCAGTTCCCTTGGAGTGGGTGAGACTGAAGCTTTCTTT. V is TRBV6-6 and J is TRBJ1-1; D unresolved. The CDR3 is 15 amino acids. Germline CDR1 and CDR2: MNHNY and SVGAGI (reference sequence). Trimming cost V 4 bases and J 5 bases, with 17 bases left between them.

This clonotype was picked up a small number of times. The V call is TRBV6-2 or TRBV6-3, the J call TRBJ2-2; D might be TRBD2 (5 bases). The CDR3 is 16 amino acids. Germline CDR1 MNHEY, CDR2 SVGEGT. With 0 bases removed from V and 1 base from J, the gap between germline ends came to 9 bases. The DNA of the CDR3 is TGTGCCAGCAGTTACTCGATGCGGGTGAACACCGGGGAGCTGTTTTTT. The encoded protein is CASSYSMRVNTGELFF.

The table lists this clonotype with a few counts. V and J are TRBV13 and TRBJ1-2; 10 bases map to TRBD1. The V segment lost 3 bases and the J segment 4 bases; nucleotides outside the gene matches: 5. Germline CDR1 is PRHDT and CDR2 is FYEKMQ (reference sequence). The CDR3 is 15 amino acids. The CDR3 spells CASSLGTGASYGYTF. The CDR3 nucleotides read TGTGCCAGCAGCTTGGGGACAGGGGCTTCCTATGGCTACACCTTC.

This clonotype was observed a single time. The CDR3 DNA follows: TGTGCCAGCAGTTTATGGGGGACGGCGAACACTGAAGCTTTCTTT. Translated: CASSLWGTANTEAFF. The chain carries TRBV27 and TRBJ1-1, with TRBD1 as a possible D gene (5 bases). The V gene's germline CDR1 is MNHEY and CDR2 SMNVEV (reference sequence). V lost 1 base, J lost 1 base, and 10 bases lay in between. The CDR3 has 15 residues.

This clonotype has only a few counts. This chain connects TRBV6-1 to TRBJ2-7; weak D call: TRBD1 (5 bases). The CDR3 loop spans 15 amino acids. V was cut by 1 base and J by 3 bases, with 13 bases left in between. Germline V gene sequence: CDR1 MNHNS, CDR2 SASEGT. CDR3 in DNA: TGTGCCAGCAGTGAAGAGGGGTGGGAATTCTACGAGCAGTACGTC. Translated, it gives CASSEEGWEFYEQYV.

This clonotype came up once. The rearrangement joins TRBV2 to TRBJ2-2; D may correspond to TRBD1 or TRBD2 (6 bases each). The CDR3 runs 15 residues. The V gene's germline CDR1 is SNHLY and CDR2 FYNNEI. V was pared by 2 bases and J by 5 bases, with 12 bases between. The CDR3 reads CASSELGGRTGELFF. In DNA form, the CDR3 reads TGTGCCAGCAGTGAATTGGGGGGCAGAACCGGGGAGCTGTTTTTT.

J is TRBJ1-2 and V is TRBV6-5, with D tentatively TRBD1 (6 bases). CDR1 MNHEY and CDR2 SVGAGI come from the germline V gene. The germline V and J ends were trimmed by 0 bases and 4 bases, with 12 bases remaining between them. The CDR3 length is 15 residues. The CDR3 region is CASSYSMGDTYGYTF. CDR3 nucleotide sequence: TGTGCCAGCAGTTACTCGATGGGGGACACCTATGGCTACACCTTC.